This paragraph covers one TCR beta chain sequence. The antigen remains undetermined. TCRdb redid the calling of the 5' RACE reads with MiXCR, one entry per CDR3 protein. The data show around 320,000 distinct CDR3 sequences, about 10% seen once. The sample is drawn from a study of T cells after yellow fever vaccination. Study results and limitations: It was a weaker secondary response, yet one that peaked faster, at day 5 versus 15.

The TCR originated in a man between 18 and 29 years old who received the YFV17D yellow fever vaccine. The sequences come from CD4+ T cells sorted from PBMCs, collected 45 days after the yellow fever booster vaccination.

The CDR3, as DNA: TGTGCCAGCAGCCAAACAGGGGGCGGGTACAATGAGCAGTTCTTC. Protein: CASSQTGGGYNEQFF. The gene calls are TRBV5-5 and TRBJ2-1, with TRBD1 matching 9 bases. V was pared by 4 bases and J by 4 bases, with 6 bases of the junction left unmatched. CDR3 length: 15 amino acids. Germline V lookup: CDR1 SGHKS, CDR2 YYEKEE (reference sequence).